Here is one T cell receptor (beta chain) with its context. Its target is unknown. The V end lost 5 bases, the J end lost 2 bases, and 18 bases lay between the germline ends. In germline, CDR1 is SEHNR, CDR2 FQNEAQ (reference sequence). The CDR3 sequence is 16 residues long. This record comes from a study of T cell repertoires in cytomegalovirus infection. Looking at the study overall: An indication of both CMV infection and matching HLA type came from public TCR beta signatures.

TCRdb processed the reads anew with MiXCR; each CDR3 protein has one entry. The sample lists 200,000 to 300,000 distinct CDR3 sequences; about an eighth were seen once. Study findings and constraints: The ex vivo response showed dominance by HLA-C-restricted CMV-specific TCR beta clonotypes. The cumulative frequency of public TCR beta families identified carriers of CMV plus the relevant HLA.

V usage is TRBV7-9 and J usage is TRBJ2-5; maybe TRBD1 (5 bases). The sequence was collected from a human donor in good health (CMV status not recorded). Some clones in this sample may be carry-over from other donors' samples. The sequenced sample consisted of PBMCs. The CDR3, as DNA: TGTGCCAGCAGCCGTGTCGGACATTACGAGCAAGAGACCCAGTACTTC. It codes for CASSRVGHYEQETQYF.